What follows is one TCR beta chain and its context. The V gene lost 0 bases and the J gene lost 3 bases, with 9 bases spanning the gap. CDR1 is SGHRS, CDR2 YFSETQ, per germline. The CDR3 covers 15 residues. The data were obtained in a study of neurological immune-mediated disorders. TCRdb itself ran the 5' RACE reads through MiXCR, one entry per CDR3 protein. The table shows tens of thousands of distinct CDR3 sequences, with around 4.5% occurring only once. The receptor comes from a woman in her sixties with multiple sclerosis. Sequences were obtained from PBMCs. V gene TRBV5-1 combines with J gene TRBJ2-2; D gene ambiguous. CDR3 coding DNA: TGCGCCAGCAGCTTGGCTATAAGTTACACCGGGGAGCTGTTTTTT. Its protein product is CASSLAISYTGELFF. The variable domain in full, completed from reference TRBV5-1 and TRBJ2-2, reads KAGVTQTPRYLIKTRGQQVTLSCSPISGHRSVSWYQQTPGQGLQFLFEYFSETQRNKGNFPGRFSGRQFSNSRSEMNVSTLELGDSALYLCASSLAISYTGELFFGEGSRLTVL.